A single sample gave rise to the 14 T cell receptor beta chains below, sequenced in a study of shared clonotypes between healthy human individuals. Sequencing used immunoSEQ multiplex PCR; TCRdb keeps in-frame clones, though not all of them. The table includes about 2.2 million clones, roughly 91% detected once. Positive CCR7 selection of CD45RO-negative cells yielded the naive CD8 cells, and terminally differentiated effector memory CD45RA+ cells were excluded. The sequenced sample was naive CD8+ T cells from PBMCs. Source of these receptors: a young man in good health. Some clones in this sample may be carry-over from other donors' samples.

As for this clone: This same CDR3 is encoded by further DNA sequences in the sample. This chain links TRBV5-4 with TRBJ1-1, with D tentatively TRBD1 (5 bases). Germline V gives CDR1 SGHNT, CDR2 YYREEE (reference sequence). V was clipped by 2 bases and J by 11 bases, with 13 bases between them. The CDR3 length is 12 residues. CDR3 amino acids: CASSLGGASAFF. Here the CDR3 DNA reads TGTGCCAGCAGCTTAGGTGGGGCGAGTGCTTTCTTT.

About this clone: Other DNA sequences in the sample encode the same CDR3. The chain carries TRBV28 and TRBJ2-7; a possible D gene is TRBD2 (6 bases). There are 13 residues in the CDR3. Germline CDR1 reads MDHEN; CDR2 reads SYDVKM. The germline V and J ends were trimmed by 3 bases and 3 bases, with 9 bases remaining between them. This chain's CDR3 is CASSFVGSYEQYF. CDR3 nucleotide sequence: TGTGCCAGCAGTTTCGTCGGGAGCTACGAGCAGTACTTC.

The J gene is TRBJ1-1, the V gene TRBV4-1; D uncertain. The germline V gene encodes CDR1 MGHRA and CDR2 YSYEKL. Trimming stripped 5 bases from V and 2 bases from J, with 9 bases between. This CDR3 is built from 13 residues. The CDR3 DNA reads TGCGCCAGCAGCTTAATCGGTAACACTGAAGCTTTCTTT. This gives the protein CASSLIGNTEAFF.

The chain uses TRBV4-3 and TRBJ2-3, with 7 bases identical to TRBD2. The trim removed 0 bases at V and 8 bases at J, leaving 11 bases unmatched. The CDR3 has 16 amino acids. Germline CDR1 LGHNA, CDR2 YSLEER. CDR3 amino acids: CASSQDSAGFKVTQYF. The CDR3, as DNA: TGCGCCAGCAGCCAAGACTCAGCGGGGTTTAAGGTTACGCAGTATTTT.

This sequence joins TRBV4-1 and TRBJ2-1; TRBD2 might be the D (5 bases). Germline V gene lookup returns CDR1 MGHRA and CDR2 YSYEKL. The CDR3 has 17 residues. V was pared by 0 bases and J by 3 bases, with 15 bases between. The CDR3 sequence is CASSQDLESGYYNEQFF. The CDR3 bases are TGCGCCAGCAGCCAAGACTTAGAAAGCGGCTACTACAATGAGCAGTTCTTC.

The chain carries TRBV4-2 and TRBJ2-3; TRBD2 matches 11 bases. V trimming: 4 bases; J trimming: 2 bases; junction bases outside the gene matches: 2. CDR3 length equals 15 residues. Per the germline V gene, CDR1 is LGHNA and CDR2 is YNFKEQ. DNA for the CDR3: TGTGCCAGCAGCCGACTAGCGGGAACCACAGATACGCAGTATTTT. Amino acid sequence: CASSRLAGTTDTQYF.

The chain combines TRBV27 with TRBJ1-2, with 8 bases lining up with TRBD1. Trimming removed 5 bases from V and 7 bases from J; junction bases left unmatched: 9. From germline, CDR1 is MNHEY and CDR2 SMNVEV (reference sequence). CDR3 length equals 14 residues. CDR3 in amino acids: CASSPRTGSFGYTF. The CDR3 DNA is TGTGCCAGCAGTCCCCGGACAGGGAGTTTTGGCTACACCTTC.

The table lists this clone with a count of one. The CDR3 reads CASSFGASGRWLQETQYF. For the CDR3, the DNA is TGTGCCAGCAGCTTTGGCGCTAGCGGGAGGTGGCTCCAAGAGACCCAGTACTTC. The chain joins TRBV5-6 to TRBJ2-5; TRBD2 aligns across 11 bases. The CDR3 totals 18 residues. In germline, CDR1 is SGHDT, CDR2 YYEEEE. Losses at the gene ends were 2 bases for V and 1 base for J; bases not matched to a gene: 10.

CDR3 sequence: CASSQGGGSEKLFF. Written as DNA, the CDR3 is TGTGCCAGCAGCCAGGGAGGCGGGAGTGAAAAACTGTTTTTT. V is TRBV11-2 and J is TRBJ1-4; weak D call: TRBD1 (5 bases). Looked up from germline, CDR1 is SGHAT and CDR2 is FQNNGV. Trimming left V 5 bases short and J 7 bases short, with 14 bases between. The CDR3 runs to 14 residues.

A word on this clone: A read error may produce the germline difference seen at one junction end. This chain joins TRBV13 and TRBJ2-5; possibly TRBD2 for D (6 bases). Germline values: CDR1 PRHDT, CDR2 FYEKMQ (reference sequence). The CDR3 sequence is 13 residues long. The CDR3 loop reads CASSLLRRGTRDF. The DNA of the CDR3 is TGTGCCAGCAGCTTACTGAGGAGGGGTACGAGGGACTTC.

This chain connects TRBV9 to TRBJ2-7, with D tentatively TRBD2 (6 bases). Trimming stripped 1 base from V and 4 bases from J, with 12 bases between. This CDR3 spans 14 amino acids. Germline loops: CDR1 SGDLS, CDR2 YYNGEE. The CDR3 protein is CASSVSGGKYEQYF. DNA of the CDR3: TGTGCCAGCAGCGTATCGGGCGGGAAATACGAGCAGTACTTC.

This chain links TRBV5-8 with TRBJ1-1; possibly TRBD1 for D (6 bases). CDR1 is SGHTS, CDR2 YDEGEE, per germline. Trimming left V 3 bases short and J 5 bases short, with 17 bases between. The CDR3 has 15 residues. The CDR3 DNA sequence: TGTGCCAGCAGCTGGGGGCAGGGTTTTTTGACTGAAGCTTTCTTT. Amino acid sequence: CASSWGQGFLTEAFF.

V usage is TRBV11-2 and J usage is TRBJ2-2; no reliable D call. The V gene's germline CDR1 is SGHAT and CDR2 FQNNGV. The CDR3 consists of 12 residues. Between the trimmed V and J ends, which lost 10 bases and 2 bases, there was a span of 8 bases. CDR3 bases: TGTGCCATTCACCATAACACCGGGGAGCTGTTTTTT. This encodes CAIHHNTGELFF.

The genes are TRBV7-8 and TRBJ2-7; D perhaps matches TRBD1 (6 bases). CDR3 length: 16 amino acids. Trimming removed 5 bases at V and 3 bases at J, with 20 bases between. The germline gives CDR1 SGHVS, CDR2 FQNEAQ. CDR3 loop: CASSPFTGTTLYEQYF. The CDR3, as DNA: TGTGCCAGCAGCCCGTTCACCGGGACAACGCTCTACGAGCAGTACTTC.